This section outlines one T cell receptor (beta chain) sequence together with its context. Its target is unknown. Between the trimmed V and J ends, which lost 6 bases and 4 bases, there was a span of 15 bases. The CDR3 sequence is 14 residues long. Germline V gene lookup returns CDR1 SNHLY and CDR2 FYNNEI. Using its own MiXCR run on the reads, TCRdb lists one record per CDR3 protein. Here the sample spans fewer than 200,000 distinct CDR3 sequences, roughly 9.8% being singletons. The data originate from a study of T cell repertoires in cytomegalovirus infection. Study details: Public TCR beta signatures marked donors with CMV infection and the matching HLA.

Study outcomes and limitations: The study identified carriers of CMV plus the relevant HLA from cumulative public TCR beta family frequency.

This TCR derives from a human donor in good health (CMV status not recorded). Some clones in this sample may be carry-over from other donors' samples. The chain links TRBV2 to TRBJ1-2, with D possibly matching TRBD1 (6 bases). Source material: PBMCs. CDR3 sequence reads: CASSTGLRSYGYTF. The CDR3 DNA is TGTGCCAGCAGCACAGGGCTCCGGAGCTATGGCTACACCTTC.